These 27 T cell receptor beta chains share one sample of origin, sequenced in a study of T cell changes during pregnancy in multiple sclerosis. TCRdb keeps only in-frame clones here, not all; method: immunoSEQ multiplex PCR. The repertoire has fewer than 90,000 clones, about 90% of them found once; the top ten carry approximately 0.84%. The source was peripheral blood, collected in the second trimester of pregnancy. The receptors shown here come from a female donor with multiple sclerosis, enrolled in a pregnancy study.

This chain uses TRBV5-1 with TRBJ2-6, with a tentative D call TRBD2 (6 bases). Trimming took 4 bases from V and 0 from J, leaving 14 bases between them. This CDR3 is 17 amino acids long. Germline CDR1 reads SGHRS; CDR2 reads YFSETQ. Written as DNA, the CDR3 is TGCGCCAGCAGCCCAGGCGGGATAGCCTCTGGGGCCAACGTCCTGACTTTC. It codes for CASSPGGIASGANVLTF.

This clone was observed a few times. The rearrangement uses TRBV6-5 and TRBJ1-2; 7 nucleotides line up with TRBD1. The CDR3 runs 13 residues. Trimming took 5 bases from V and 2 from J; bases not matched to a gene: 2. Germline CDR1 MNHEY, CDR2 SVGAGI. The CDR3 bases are TGTGCCAGCAGTCTGACAGGGAACTATGGCTACACCTTC. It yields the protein CASSLTGNYGYTF.

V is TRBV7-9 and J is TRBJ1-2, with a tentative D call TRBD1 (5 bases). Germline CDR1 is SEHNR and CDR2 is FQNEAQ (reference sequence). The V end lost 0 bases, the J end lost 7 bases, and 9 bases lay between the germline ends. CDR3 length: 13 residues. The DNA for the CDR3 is TGTGCCAGCAGCTTAGCGGCAGGGTTTGGCTACACCTTC. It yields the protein CASSLAAGFGYTF.

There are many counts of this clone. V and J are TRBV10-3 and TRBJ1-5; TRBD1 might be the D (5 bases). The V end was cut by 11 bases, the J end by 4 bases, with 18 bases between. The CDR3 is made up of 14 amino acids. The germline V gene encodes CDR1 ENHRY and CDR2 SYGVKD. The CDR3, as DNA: TGTGCCTCCGGGACGGGGGATCTGAATCAGCCCCAGCATTTT. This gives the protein CASGTGDLNQPQHF.

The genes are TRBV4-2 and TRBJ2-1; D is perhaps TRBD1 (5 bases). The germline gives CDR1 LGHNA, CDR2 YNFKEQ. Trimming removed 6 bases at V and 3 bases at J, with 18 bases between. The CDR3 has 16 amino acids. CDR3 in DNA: TGTGCCAGCAGTCCTTTGGGGCTAGACGTCTACAATGAGCAGTTCTTC. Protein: CASSPLGLDVYNEQFF.

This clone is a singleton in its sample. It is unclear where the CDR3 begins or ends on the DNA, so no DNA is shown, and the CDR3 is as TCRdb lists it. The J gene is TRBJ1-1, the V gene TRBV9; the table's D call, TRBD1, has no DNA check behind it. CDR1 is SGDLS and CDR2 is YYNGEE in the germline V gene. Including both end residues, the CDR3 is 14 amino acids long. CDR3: CASSVGVGQGSLFF.

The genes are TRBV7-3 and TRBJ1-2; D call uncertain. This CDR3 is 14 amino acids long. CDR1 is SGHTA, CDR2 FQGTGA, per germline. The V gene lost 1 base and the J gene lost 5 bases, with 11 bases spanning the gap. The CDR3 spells CASSLIGSSYGYTF. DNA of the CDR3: TGTGCCAGCAGCTTAATAGGATCTAGTTATGGCTACACCTTC.

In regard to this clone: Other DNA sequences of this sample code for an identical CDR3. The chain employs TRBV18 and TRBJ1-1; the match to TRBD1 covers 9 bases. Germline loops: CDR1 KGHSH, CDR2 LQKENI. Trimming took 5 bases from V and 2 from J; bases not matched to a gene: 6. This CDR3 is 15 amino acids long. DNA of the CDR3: TGTGCCAGCTCATCCGTGGGACAGGGCAACACTGAAGCTTTCTTT. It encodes CASSSVGQGNTEAFF.

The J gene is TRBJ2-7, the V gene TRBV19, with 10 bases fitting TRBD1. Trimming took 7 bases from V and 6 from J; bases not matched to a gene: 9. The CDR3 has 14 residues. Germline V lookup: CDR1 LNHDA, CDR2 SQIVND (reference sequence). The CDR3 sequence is CASNGGGTGVEQYF. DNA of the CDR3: TGTGCCAGTAATGGAGGCGGGACAGGGGTCGAGCAGTACTTC.

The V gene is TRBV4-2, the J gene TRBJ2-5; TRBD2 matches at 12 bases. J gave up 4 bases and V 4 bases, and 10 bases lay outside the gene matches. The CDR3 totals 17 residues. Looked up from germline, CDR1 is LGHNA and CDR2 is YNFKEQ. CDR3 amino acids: CASSRVRLAGERETQYF. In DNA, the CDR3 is TGTGCCAGCAGCCGAGTAAGACTAGCGGGGGAGAGAGAGACCCAGTACTTC.

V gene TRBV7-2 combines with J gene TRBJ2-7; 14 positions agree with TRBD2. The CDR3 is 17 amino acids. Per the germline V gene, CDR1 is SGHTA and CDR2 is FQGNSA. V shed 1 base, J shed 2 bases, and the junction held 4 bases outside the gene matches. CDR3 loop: CASSLGGLAGDPYEQYF. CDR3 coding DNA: TGTGCCAGCAGCTTAGGGGGACTAGCGGGGGACCCCTACGAGCAGTACTTC. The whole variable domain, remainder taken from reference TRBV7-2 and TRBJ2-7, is GAGVSQSPSNKVTEKGKDVELRCDPISGHTALYWYRQSLGQGLEFLIYFQGNSAPDKSGLPSDRFSAERTGGSVSTLTIQRTQQEDSAVYLCASSLGGLAGDPYEQYFGPGTRLTVT.

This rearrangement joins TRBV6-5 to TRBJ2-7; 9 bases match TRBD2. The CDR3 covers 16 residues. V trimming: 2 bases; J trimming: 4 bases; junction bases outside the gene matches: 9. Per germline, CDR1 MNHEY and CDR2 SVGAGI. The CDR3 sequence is CASSYRASGGTYEQYF. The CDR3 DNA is TGTGCCAGCAGTTACCGAGCCAGCGGGGGGACGTACGAGCAGTACTTC.

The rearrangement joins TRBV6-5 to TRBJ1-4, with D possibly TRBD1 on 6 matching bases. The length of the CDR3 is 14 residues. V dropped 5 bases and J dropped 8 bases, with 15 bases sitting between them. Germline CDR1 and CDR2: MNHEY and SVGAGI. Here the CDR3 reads CASSKAGVPEKLFF. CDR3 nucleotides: TGTGCCAGCAGTAAGGCAGGGGTTCCGGAAAAACTGTTTTTT.

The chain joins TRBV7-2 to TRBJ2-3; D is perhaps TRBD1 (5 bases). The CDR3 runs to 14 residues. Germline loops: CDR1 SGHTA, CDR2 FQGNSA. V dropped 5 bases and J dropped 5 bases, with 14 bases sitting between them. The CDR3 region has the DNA TGTGCCAGCAGCCCCGAAGGGGTGAGAGATACGCAGTATTTT. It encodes CASSPEGVRDTQYF.

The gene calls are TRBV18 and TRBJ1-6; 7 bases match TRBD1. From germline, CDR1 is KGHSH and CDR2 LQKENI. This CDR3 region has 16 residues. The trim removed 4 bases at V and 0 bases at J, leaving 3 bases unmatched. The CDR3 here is CASSRRDSSYNSPLHF. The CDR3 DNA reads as TGTGCCAGCTCACGGCGGGACAGCTCCTATAATTCACCCCTCCACTTT.

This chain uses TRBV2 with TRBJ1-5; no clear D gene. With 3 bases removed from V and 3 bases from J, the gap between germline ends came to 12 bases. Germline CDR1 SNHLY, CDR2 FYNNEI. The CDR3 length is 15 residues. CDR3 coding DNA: TGTGCCAGCAGTGAGGAGAGGGAACTCAATCAGCCCCAGCATTTT. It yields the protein CASSEERELNQPQHF.

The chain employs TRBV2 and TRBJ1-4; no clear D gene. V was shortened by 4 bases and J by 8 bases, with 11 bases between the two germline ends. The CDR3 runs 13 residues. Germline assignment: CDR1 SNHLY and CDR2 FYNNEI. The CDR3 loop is CASSGRFREKLFF. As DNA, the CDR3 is TGTGCCAGCAGTGGTCGGTTTCGGGAAAAACTGTTTTTT. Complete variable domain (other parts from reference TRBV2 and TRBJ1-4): EPEVTQTPSHQVTQMGQEVILRCVPISNHLYFYWYRQILGQKVEFLVSFYNNEISEKSEIFDDQFSVERPDGSNFTLKIRSTKLEDSAMYFCASSGRFREKLFFGSGTQLSVL.

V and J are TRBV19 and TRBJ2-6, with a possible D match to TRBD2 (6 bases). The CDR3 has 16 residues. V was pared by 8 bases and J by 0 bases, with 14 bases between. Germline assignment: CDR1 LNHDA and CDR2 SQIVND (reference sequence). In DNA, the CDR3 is TGTGCCAGTGGGCCGGCGGAGGGCTCTGGGGCCAACGTCCTGACTTTC. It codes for CASGPAEGSGANVLTF. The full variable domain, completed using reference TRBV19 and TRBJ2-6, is DGGITQSPKYLFRKEGQNVTLSCEQNLNHDAMYWYRQDPGQGLRLIYYSQIVNDFQKGDIAEGYSVSREKKESFPLTVTSAQKNPTAFYLCASGPAEGSGANVLTFGAGSRLTVL.

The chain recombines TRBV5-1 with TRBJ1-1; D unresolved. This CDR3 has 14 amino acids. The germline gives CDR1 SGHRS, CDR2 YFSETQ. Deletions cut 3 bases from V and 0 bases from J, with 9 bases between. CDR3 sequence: CASSSSEMNTEAFF. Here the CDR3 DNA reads TGCGCCAGCAGCTCTAGTGAGATGAACACTGAAGCTTTCTTT. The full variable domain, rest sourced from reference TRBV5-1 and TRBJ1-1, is KAGVTQTPRYLIKTRGQQVTLSCSPISGHRSVSWYQQTPGQGLQFLFEYFSETQRNKGNFPGRFSGRQFSNSRSEMNVSTLELGDSALYLCASSSSEMNTEAFFGQGTRLTVV.

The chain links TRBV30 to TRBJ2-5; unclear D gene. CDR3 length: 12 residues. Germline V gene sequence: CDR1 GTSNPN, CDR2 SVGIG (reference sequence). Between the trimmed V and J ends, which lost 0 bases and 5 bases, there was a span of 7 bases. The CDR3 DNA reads TGTGCCTGGAGTGTGGTCCGGGAGACCCAGTACTTC. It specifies CAWSVVRETQYF.

This CDR3 is CASSTQGADYGYTF. The CDR3 DNA reads as TGTGCCAGTAGTACTCAGGGGGCCGACTATGGCTACACCTTC. The chain has TRBV19 and TRBJ1-2; 8 bases fit TRBD1. Germline CDR1 is LNHDA and CDR2 is SQIVND (reference sequence). The CDR3 loop spans 14 amino acids. J was trimmed by 3 bases and V by 4 bases; bases with no gene match: 4.

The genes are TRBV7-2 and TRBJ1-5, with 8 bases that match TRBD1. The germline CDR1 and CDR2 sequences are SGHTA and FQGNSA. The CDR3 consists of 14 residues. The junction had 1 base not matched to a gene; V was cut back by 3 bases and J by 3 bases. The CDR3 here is CASSLTGDNQPQHF. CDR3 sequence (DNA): TGTGCCAGCAGCTTGACAGGGGACAATCAGCCCCAGCATTTT. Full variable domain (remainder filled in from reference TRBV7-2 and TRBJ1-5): GAGVSQSPSNKVTEKGKDVELRCDPISGHTALYWYRQSLGQGLEFLIYFQGNSAPDKSGLPSDRFSAERTGGSVSTLTIQRTQQEDSAVYLCASSLTGDNQPQHFGDGTRLSIL.

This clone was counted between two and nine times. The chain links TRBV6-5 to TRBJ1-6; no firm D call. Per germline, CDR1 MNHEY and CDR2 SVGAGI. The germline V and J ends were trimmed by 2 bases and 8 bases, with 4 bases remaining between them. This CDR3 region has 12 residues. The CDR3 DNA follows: TGTGCCAGCAGTTACGGCTATTCACCCCTCCACTTT. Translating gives CASSYGYSPLHF.

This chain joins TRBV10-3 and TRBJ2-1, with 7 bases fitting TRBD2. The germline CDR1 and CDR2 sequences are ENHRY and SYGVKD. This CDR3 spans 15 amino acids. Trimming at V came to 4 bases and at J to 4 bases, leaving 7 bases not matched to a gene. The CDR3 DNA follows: TGTGCCATCAGTGTAAGGAGCGGGACTTACAATGAGCAGTTCTTC. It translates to CAISVRSGTYNEQFF.

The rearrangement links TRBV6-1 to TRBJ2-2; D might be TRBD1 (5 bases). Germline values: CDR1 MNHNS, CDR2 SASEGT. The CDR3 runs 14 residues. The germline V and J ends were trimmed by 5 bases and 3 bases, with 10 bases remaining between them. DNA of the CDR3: TGTGCCAGCAGTCAGGGTGGCGACACCGGGGAGCTGTTTTTT. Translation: CASSQGGDTGELFF.

CDR3 protein: CARSAYNERTGGDTGELFF. DNA for the CDR3: TGTGCCAGAAGCGCTTATAACGAGCGGACAGGGGGCGACACCGGGGAGCTGTTTTTT. V is TRBV5-3 and J is TRBJ2-2, with 11 bases matching TRBD1. TRBV5-3 is reported as an ORF; its role is uncertain. V lost 4 bases, J lost 3 bases, and 14 bases stayed unmatched. The CDR3 has 19 amino acids.

As DNA, the CDR3 is TGCGCCAGCAGCCAATCAAGGACAGGATTAAGCTACGAGCAGTACTTC. Its translation: CASSQSRTGLSYEQYF. V usage is TRBV4-3 and J usage is TRBJ2-7; 7 bases match TRBD1. This CDR3 is 16 amino acids long. From germline, CDR1 is LGHNA and CDR2 YSLEER. V lost 2 bases to trimming and J lost 3 bases; unmatched junction nucleotides: 10.